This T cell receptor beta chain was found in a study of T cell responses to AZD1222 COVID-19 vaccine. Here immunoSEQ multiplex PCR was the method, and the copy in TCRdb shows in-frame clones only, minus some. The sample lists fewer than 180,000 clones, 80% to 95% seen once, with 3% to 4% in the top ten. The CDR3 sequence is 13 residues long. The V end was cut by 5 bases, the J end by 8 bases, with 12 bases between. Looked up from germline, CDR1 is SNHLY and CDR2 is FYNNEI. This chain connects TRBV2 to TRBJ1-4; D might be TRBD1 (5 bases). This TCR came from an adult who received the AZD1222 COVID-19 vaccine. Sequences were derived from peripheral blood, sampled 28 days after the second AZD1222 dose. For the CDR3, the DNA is TGTGCCAGCAGTCCCTCAGGGTGGGAAAAACTGTTTTTT. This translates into CASSPSGWEKLFF.